The 6 T cell receptor beta chains reported below all come from one sample, sequenced in a study of shared clonotypes between healthy human individuals. Naive CD8 cells lacked CD45RO and underwent positive selection for CCR7, leaving out terminally differentiated effector memory CD45RA+ cells. The protocol was immunoSEQ multiplex PCR, while the TCRdb copy is restricted to in-frame clones and leaves out a portion. Of over 2 million clones in the sample, about 94% were seen once. Sequencing input: naive CD8+ T cells sorted from blood. The origin of the receptors is a man between 18 and 29 years old in good health.

This chain uses TRBV29-1 with TRBJ1-2; 8 bases agree with TRBD1. The CDR3 spans 15 residues. The junction had 16 bases not matched to a gene; V was cut back by 6 bases and J by 7 bases. Per the germline V gene, CDR1 is SQVTM and CDR2 is ANQGSEA. The CDR3 region is CSVGDGQGVFSGYTF. CDR3 coding DNA: TGCAGCGTGGGGGATGGACAGGGCGTTTTTAGTGGCTACACCTTC.

The chain employs TRBV2 and TRBJ2-7, with 8 bases that match TRBD1. This CDR3 has 14 amino acids. Trimming at V came to 2 bases and at J to 3 bases, leaving 3 bases not matched to a gene. Germline V gives CDR1 SNHLY, CDR2 FYNNEI. This CDR3 is CASSEQGAVYEQYF. The CDR3 nucleotides are TGTGCCAGCAGTGAACAGGGGGCGGTCTACGAGCAGTACTTC.

V and J are TRBV6-6 and TRBJ2-7; D is uncertain. Germline CDR1 is MNHNY and CDR2 is SVGAGI (reference sequence). V was pared by 8 bases and J by 4 bases, with 15 bases between. The CDR3 spans 13 residues. CDR3 sequence: CASRFKATYEQYF. The CDR3 bases are TGTGCCAGCCGCTTTAAGGCCACATACGAGCAGTACTTC.

The CDR3 loop is CASRPDSIPNSPLHF. The CDR3 DNA sequence: TGTGCCAGTAGACCCGACAGCATCCCAAATTCACCCCTCCACTTT. The rearrangement joins TRBV19 to TRBJ1-6; D possibly corresponds to TRBD1 (5 bases). Germline CDR1 is LNHDA and CDR2 is SQIVND (reference sequence). The germline V and J ends were trimmed by 6 bases and 7 bases, with 16 bases remaining between them. The CDR3 loop spans 15 amino acids.

The V gene is TRBV5-6, the J gene TRBJ2-3; either TRBD1 or TRBD2 may supply D (7 bases each). Trimming removed 3 bases from V and 4 bases from J, with 21 bases in between. Germline CDR1 and CDR2: SGHDT and YYEEEE. The CDR3 consists of 17 residues. The chain's CDR3 is CASSSAPGGARADTQYF. The CDR3, as DNA: TGTGCCAGCAGCTCCGCGCCAGGGGGGGCCAGGGCAGATACGCAGTATTTT. The full variable domain, its missing parts supplied by reference TRBV5-6 and TRBJ2-3, is DAGVTQSPTHLIKTRGQQVTLRCSPKSGHDTVSWYQQALGQGPQFIFQYYEEEERQRGNFPDRFSGHQFPNYSSELNVNALLLGDSALYLCASSSAPGGARADTQYFGPGTRLTVL.

This chain uses TRBV11-2 with TRBJ1-1; 7 positions match TRBD1. Germline values: CDR1 SGHAT, CDR2 FQNNGV. The trim removed 3 bases at V and 1 base at J, leaving 5 bases unmatched. The CDR3 covers 15 residues. The CDR3 protein is CASSFFQGGNTEAFF. CDR3 DNA: TGTGCCAGCAGCTTTTTTCAGGGGGGGAACACTGAAGCTTTCTTT. The variable domain in full, completed from reference TRBV11-2 and TRBJ1-1, reads EAGVAQSPRYKIIEKRQSVAFWCNPISGHATLYWYQQILGQGPKLLIQFQNNGVVDDSQLPKDRFSAERLKGVDSTLKIQPAKLEDSAVYLCASSFFQGGNTEAFFGQGTRLTVV.